Given below is one T cell receptor beta chain in context. The CDR3 covers 11 residues. J lost 5 bases, V lost 11 bases, and 2 bases had no gene match. Germline V gene data show CDR1 as MGHRA and CDR2 as YSYEKL. This specimen comes from a study of blood T cell repertoires in COVID-19. About the research overall: PBMCs, B-cell-depleted T cells, or T cells were the source of the cDNA or gDNA that made up the material.

Authors' processing steps: Amplification of reference gene primers provided the estimated nucleated cell counts. TCRdb's table, derived via immunoSEQ multiplex PCR, lists solely in-frame clones and lacks some. V and J calls and clone size come straight from that table; D and trimming were deduced from the DNA. Of about 240,000 clones in the sample, 83% were seen once. Participants' own reports of clinical history determined their cohort assignment. Sequencing was done on a sample of PBMCs or T cells enriched from blood (not recorded which). The source is a woman aged 40 to 50 who had been exposed to COVID-19. This sequence joins TRBV4-1 and TRBJ2-2; 7 bases fit TRBD2. This CDR3 reads CASGGTGELFF. The CDR3, as DNA: TGCGCCTCCGGGGGGACCGGGGAGCTGTTTTTT.